This T cell receptor (beta chain) was captured in a study of neurological immune-mediated disorders. Study outcomes and limitations: HTLV-1-associated myelopathy showed the most TCR clonal expansion; multiple sclerosis the least, below healthy controls. Across subjects, no CDR3 amino acid sequence appeared in expanded clones of more than one subject, a finding that suggested private repertoires in all groups.

The length of the CDR3 is 15 residues. Trimming left V 0 bases short and J 1 base short, with 10 bases between. Germline values: CDR1 MNHEY, CDR2 SVGEGT. The sorted libraries took some 920,000 CD4+ or CD8+ T cells. This clonotype was picked up many times. Its target is unknown. TCRdb independently ran MiXCR on the 5' RACE reads; one entry per CDR3 protein. The sample has tens of thousands of distinct CDR3 sequences, more than 5% seen once; the top ten hold 0.57%. The sequenced sample consisted of CD4+ T cells from blood. The V gene is TRBV6-2 or TRBV6-3, the J gene TRBJ2-7; D may be TRBD2 (5 bases). This receptor was taken from a woman between 40 and 50 years old in good health. CDR3 DNA sequence: TGTGCCAGCAGTTACTCCGGACGGACTTCCTACGAGCAGTACTTC. Protein product: CASSYSGRTSYEQYF.